These 18 T cell receptor beta chains share one sample of origin, sequenced in a study of human versus mouse CDR3 diversity and MHC coevolution. This table comes from immunoSEQ multiplex PCR, and its TCRdb copy is limited to in-frame clones, with some not included. The profile shows about 73,000 clones, just under 95% of them singletons. Sequenced: naive CD4+ T cells from blood. The subset denotes: CD45RO-negative CD62L-positive naive CD4 T cells. These receptors were collected from a person aged 25 to 69 in good health.

The chain has TRBV5-1 and TRBJ2-6, with TRBD1 as a possible D gene (5 bases). Germline V CDR1 and CDR2: SGHRS, YFSETQ. The CDR3 is made up of 16 amino acids. The V and J ends lost 0 bases and 4 bases respectively, with 11 bases between them. The CDR3 protein is CASSLGQGSGANVLTF. Here the CDR3 DNA reads TGCGCCAGCAGCTTGGGTCAGGGTTCAGGGGCCAACGTCCTGACTTTC.

This chain joins TRBV9 and TRBJ2-7; 8 nucleotides agree with TRBD1. This CDR3 comprises 18 residues. Germline V gives CDR1 SGDLS, CDR2 YYNGEE. The ends lost 0 bases at V and 1 base at J; junction bases unmatched: 12. The CDR3 DNA sequence: TGTGCCAGCAGCGTAGCTACCCGGAGGGACAGGAGATCCTACGAGCAGTACTTC. It yields the protein CASSVATRRDRRSYEQYF.

The chain is built from TRBV7-2 and TRBJ2-5; 8 bases are a match to TRBD2. The V gene's germline CDR1 is SGHTA and CDR2 FQGNSA. This CDR3 is built from 14 residues. Trimming cost V 1 base and J 11 bases; bases outside gene matches: 9. The CDR3 loop reads CASSLGLAPFQQYF. The CDR3 DNA sequence: TGTGCCAGCAGCTTAGGACTAGCGCCCTTCCAGCAGTACTTC. The full variable domain, completed using reference TRBV7-2 and TRBJ2-5, is GAGVSQSPSNKVTEKGKDVELRCDPISGHTALYWYRQSLGQGLEFLIYFQGNSAPDKSGLPSDRFSAERTGGSVSTLTIQRTQQEDSAVYLCASSLGLAPFQQYFGPGTRLLVL.

The chain recombines TRBV5-1 with TRBJ2-1; D unclear. CDR3 length: 15 residues. In germline, CDR1 is SGHRS, CDR2 YFSETQ. The germline V and J ends were trimmed by 3 bases and 8 bases, with 18 bases remaining between them. The CDR3 nucleotides read TGCGCCAGCAGCTCCGAGCCGTCTAGTGTTCATGAGCAGTTCTTC. Protein sequence: CASSSEPSSVHEQFF.

The chain has TRBV5-1 and TRBJ1-1; possible D gene TRBD1, 6 bases. The CDR3 extends over 15 amino acids. V was clipped by 4 bases and J by 4 bases, with 17 bases between them. Germline V gives CDR1 SGHRS, CDR2 YFSETQ. CDR3 protein: CASSPSQGQTTEAFF. Here the CDR3 DNA reads TGCGCCAGCAGCCCCTCCCAGGGGCAGACCACTGAAGCTTTCTTT.

The V gene is TRBV28, the J gene TRBJ1-2, with 7 bases that match TRBD1. V was pared by 7 bases and J by 4 bases, with 9 bases of the junction left unmatched. The CDR3 runs to 14 residues. Germline CDR1 reads MDHEN; CDR2 reads SYDVKM. CDR3 amino acids: CASTDPDRSYGYTF. The CDR3 DNA sequence: TGTGCCAGCACGGACCCGGACAGGAGCTATGGCTACACCTTC.

The chain carries TRBV19 and TRBJ2-2; a possible D gene is TRBD2 (5 bases). Deletions cut 5 bases from V and 6 bases from J, with 7 bases between. CDR3 length: 12 amino acids. Per germline, CDR1 LNHDA and CDR2 SQIVND (reference sequence). CDR3 nucleotides: TGTGCCAGTAGTCGGGGTGCCGGGGAGCTGTTTTTT. As protein: CASSRGAGELFF.

This rearrangement joins TRBV10-2 to TRBJ2-7; TRBD1 aligns across 9 bases. CDR3 size: 15 residues. Trimming at V came to 4 bases and at J to 0 bases, leaving 4 bases not matched to a gene. From germline, CDR1 is WSHSY and CDR2 SAAADI. This CDR3 reads CASSGGTGSSYEQYF. DNA of the CDR3: TGCGCCAGCAGTGGGGGGACAGGGAGCTCCTACGAGCAGTACTTC.

This chain joins TRBV2 and TRBJ2-7; D may be TRBD2 (5 bases). The CDR3 loop spans 13 amino acids. V was shortened by 7 bases and J by 6 bases, with 16 bases between the two germline ends. Germline assignment: CDR1 SNHLY and CDR2 FYNNEI. The CDR3 loop reads CASTPGSRGEQYF. The CDR3 nucleotides are TGTGCCAGCACTCCTGGGAGTCGGGGCGAGCAGTACTTC.

This clone came up a few times. The rearrangement links TRBV19 to TRBJ1-5; D gene uncertain. V was pared by 6 bases and J by 2 bases, with 11 bases between. From germline, CDR1 is LNHDA and CDR2 SQIVND (reference sequence). This CDR3 region has 14 residues. The CDR3 loop is CASSGGYGNQPQHF. CDR3 DNA sequence: TGTGCCAGTAGCGGAGGTTATGGCAATCAGCCCCAGCATTTT.

The V and J genes are TRBV5-1 and TRBJ1-5; D is uncertain. The CDR3 has 15 amino acids. With 0 bases removed from V and 3 bases from J, the gap between germline ends came to 10 bases. CDR1 is SGHRS and CDR2 is YFSETQ in the germline V gene. The CDR3 region is CASSLGGSANQPQHF. CDR3 coding DNA: TGCGCCAGCAGCTTGGGTGGAAGCGCCAATCAGCCCCAGCATTTT.

The chain combines TRBV11-2 with TRBJ2-7; perhaps TRBD2 as D (5 bases). The CDR3 length is 18 residues. The V and J ends lost 1 base and 3 bases respectively, with 22 bases between them. The germline V gene has CDR1 SGHAT and CDR2 FQNNGV. CDR3 loop: CASSLVPVFEGRIYEQYF. In nucleotides, the CDR3 is TGTGCCAGCAGCTTAGTGCCTGTGTTTGAGGGTAGGATCTACGAGCAGTACTTC.

This sequence joins TRBV9 and TRBJ2-1; 9 nucleotides line up with TRBD2. CDR3 length: 14 residues. Trimming cost V 2 bases and J 9 bases; bases outside gene matches: 6. CDR1 SGDLS and CDR2 YYNGEE come from the germline V gene. CDR3 in amino acids: CASSVGTSFGEQFF. The CDR3 DNA reads TGTGCCAGCAGCGTGGGGACTAGCTTCGGTGAGCAGTTCTTC.

The V gene is TRBV6-6, the J gene TRBJ2-3; 8 positions agree with TRBD1. Losses at the gene ends were 6 bases for V and 0 bases for J; bases not matched to a gene: 5. CDR3 length: 15 amino acids. The germline CDR1 and CDR2 sequences are MNHNY and SVGAGI (reference sequence). Written as DNA, the CDR3 is TGTGCCAGCAGCCTAGGGACAGGAAGCACAGATACGCAGTATTTT. As protein: CASSLGTGSTDTQYF.

This chain's CDR3 is CASQGGQGTYEQYF. CDR3 in DNA: TGTGCCAGCCAAGGGGGCCAAGGCACCTACGAGCAGTACTTC. The chain has TRBV6-5 and TRBJ2-7; TRBD1 matches 7 bases. The CDR3 is made up of 14 amino acids. Germline V gene data show CDR1 as MNHEY and CDR2 as SVGAGI. The V segment lost 8 bases and the J segment 2 bases; nucleotides outside the gene matches: 9.

This clone was picked up one time. V is TRBV25-1 and J is TRBJ2-7; D gene uncertain. CDR3 length: 15 residues. The V and J ends lost 2 bases and 7 bases respectively, with 18 bases between them. The germline CDR1 and CDR2 sequences are MGHDK and SYGVNS. The CDR3 region has the DNA TGTGCCAGCAGTGAAGTACACCCGACATTAGGAGAGCAGTACTTC. Residues: CASSEVHPTLGEQYF.

CDR3 sequence reads: CASSPSGYSNQPQHF. In DNA form, the CDR3 reads TGTGCCAGCTCACCCTCAGGGTATAGCAATCAGCCCCAGCATTTT. The rearrangement joins TRBV18 to TRBJ1-5; TRBD1 might be the D (5 bases). Germline-derived CDR1 and CDR2 are KGHSH and LQKENI. Trimming stripped 3 bases from V and 0 bases from J, with 9 bases between. There are 15 residues in the CDR3.

This chain links TRBV5-8 with TRBJ2-6; tentatively, D is TRBD1 (6 bases). With 1 base removed from V and 4 bases from J, the gap between germline ends came to 15 bases. Germline assignment: CDR1 SGHTS and CDR2 YDEGEE. The CDR3 runs to 17 residues. The CDR3 region has the DNA TGTGCCAGCAGCTTGTATCCAGGGGCCGGGGGGGCCAACGTCCTGACTTTC. It is translated as CASSLYPGAGGANVLTF.